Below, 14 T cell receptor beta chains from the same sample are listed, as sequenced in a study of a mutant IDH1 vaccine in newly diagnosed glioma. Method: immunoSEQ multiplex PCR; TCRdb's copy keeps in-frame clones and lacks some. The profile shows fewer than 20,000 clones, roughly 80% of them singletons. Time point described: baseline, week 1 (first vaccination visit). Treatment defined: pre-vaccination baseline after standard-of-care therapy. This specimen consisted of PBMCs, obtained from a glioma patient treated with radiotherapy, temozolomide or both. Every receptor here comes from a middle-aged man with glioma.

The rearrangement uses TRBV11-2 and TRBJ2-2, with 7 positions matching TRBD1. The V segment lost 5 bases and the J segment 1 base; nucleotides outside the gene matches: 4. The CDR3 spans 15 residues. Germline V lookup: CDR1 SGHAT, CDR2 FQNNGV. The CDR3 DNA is TGTGCCAGCAGCGCACGGACAGGGAACACCGGGGAGCTGTTTTTT. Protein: CASSARTGNTGELFF.

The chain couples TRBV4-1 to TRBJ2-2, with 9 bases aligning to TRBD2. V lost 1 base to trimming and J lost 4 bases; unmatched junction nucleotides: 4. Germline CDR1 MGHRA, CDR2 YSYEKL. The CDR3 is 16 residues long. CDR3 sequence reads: CASSQGGRALTGELFF. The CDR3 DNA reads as TGCGCCAGCAGCCAAGGCGGGAGGGCCCTCACCGGGGAGCTGTTTTTT.

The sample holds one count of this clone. CDR3 loop: CASSQIAETEAFF. The CDR3 nucleotides read TGTGCCAGCAGCCAAATAGCAGAGACTGAAGCTTTCTTT. The V and J genes are TRBV5-4 and TRBJ1-1; no clear D. The CDR3 totals 13 residues. CDR1 and CDR2 (germline): SGHNT, YYREEE (reference sequence). V shed 4 bases and J shed 5 bases, with 12 bases lying between them.

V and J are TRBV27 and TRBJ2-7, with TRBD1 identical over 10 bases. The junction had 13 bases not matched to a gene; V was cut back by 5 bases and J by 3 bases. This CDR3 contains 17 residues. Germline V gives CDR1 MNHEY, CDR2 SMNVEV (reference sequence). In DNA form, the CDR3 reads TGTGCCAGCAGTCCAAGCGACCGGGACAGGGGAGACTACGAGCAGTACGTC. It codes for CASSPSDRDRGDYEQYV.

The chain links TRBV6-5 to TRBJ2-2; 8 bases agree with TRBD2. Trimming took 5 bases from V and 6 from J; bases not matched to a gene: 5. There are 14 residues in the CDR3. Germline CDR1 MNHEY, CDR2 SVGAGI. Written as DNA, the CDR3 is TGTGCCAGCAGTCTGAGCGGGAGAGCCGGGGAGCTGTTTTTT. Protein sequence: CASSLSGRAGELFF.

The CDR3 coding sequence is TGTGCCAGCAGTGATTCGACAGGACCCTCCTACAATGAGCAGTTCTTC. This sequence encodes CASSDSTGPSYNEQFF. The V gene is TRBV6-1, the J gene TRBJ2-1; tentatively, D is TRBD1 (6 bases). CDR1 and CDR2 from the germline V gene are MNHNS and SASEGT. Trimming pared 3 bases from V and 0 bases from J, leaving 12 bases between. The CDR3 is made up of 16 amino acids.

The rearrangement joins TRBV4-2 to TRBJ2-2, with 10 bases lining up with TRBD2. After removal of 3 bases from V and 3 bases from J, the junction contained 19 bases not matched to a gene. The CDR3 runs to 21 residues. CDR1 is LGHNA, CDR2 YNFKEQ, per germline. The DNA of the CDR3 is TGTGCCAGCAGCCAGGGGTCAGTCTGGCAGCGGGAGGGCCCCGACACCGGGGAGCTGTTTTTT. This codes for CASSQGSVWQREGPDTGELFF.

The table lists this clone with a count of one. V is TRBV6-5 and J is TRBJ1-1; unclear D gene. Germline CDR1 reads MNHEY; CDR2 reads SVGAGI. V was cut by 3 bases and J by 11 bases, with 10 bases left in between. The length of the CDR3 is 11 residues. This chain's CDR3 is CASSYMNDAFF. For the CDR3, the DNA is TGTGCCAGCAGTTATATGAATGACGCTTTCTTT.

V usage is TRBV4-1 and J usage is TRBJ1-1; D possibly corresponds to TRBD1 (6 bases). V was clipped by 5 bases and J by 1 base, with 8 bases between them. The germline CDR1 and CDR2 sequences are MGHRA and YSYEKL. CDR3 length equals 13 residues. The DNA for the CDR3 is TGCGCCAGCAGCAGGACAGAGAACACTGAAGCTTTCTTT. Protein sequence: CASSRTENTEAFF.

CDR3 coding DNA: TGTGCCAGCAGCCAGATAAGTCTTCGGGCCAAAAACATTCAGTACTTC. Its protein is CASSQISLRAKNIQYF. This chain joins TRBV14 and TRBJ2-4, with no clear D. The V and J ends lost 3 bases and 1 base respectively, with 13 bases between them. Germline loops: CDR1 SGHDN, CDR2 FVKESK. The CDR3 covers 16 residues.

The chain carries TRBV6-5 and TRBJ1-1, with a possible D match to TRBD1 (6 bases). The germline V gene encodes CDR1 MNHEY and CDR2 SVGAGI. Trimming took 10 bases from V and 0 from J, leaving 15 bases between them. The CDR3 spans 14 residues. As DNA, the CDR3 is TGTGCCACCGTCCGGGGGCCCTTGAACACTGAAGCTTTCTTT. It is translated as CATVRGPLNTEAFF.

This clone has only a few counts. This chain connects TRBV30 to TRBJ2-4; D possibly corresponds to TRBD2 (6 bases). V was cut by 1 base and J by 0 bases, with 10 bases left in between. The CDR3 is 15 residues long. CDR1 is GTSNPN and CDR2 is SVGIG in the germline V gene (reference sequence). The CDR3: CAWSGGVLAKNIQYF. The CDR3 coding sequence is TGTGCCTGGAGTGGGGGGGTTCTAGCCAAAAACATTCAGTACTTC.

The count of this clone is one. The CDR3 DNA reads TGTGCCACCAGCAGAACGTTGGGCAATGAGCAGTTCTTC. Residues: CATSRTLGNEQFF. The chain links TRBV15 to TRBJ2-1; no clear D. V shed 2 bases and J shed 6 bases, with 8 bases lying between them. The CDR3 is 13 residues long. CDR1 and CDR2 from the germline V gene are LNHNV and YYDKDF (reference sequence).

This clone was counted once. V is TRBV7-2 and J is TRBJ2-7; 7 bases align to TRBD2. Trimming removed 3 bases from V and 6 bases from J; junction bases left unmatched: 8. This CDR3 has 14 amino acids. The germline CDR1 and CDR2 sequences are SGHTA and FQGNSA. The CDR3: CASSFNGLGSEQYF. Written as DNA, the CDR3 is TGTGCCAGCAGCTTTAACGGACTAGGCTCCGAGCAGTACTTC.